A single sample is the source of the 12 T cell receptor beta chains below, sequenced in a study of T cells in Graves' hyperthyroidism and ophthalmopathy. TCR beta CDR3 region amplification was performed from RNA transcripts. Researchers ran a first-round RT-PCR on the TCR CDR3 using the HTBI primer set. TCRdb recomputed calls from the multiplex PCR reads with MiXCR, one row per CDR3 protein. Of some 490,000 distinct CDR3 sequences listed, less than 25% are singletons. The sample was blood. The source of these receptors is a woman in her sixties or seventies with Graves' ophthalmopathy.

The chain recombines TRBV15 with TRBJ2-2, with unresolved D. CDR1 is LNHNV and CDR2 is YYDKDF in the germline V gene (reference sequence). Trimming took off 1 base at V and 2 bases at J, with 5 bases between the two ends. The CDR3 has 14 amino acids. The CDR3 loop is CATSRVLNTGELFF. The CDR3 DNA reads TGTGCCACCAGCAGAGTCCTTAACACCGGGGAGCTGTTTTTT.

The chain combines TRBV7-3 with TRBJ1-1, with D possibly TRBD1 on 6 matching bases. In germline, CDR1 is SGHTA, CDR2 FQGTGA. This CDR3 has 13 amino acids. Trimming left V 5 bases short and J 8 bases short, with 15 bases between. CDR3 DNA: TGTGCCAGCAGCCCGGGGGGGGGCCAGGAAGCTTTCTTT. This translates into CASSPGGGQEAFF.

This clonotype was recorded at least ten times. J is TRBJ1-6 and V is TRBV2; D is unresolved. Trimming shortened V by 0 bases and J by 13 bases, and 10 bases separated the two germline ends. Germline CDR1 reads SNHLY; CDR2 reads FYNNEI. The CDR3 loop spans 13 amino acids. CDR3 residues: CASSEALGLPLHF. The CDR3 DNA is TGTGCCAGCAGTGAAGCGCTGGGGTTGCCCCTCCACTTT.

For the CDR3, the DNA is TGTGCCACCAGCAGAGATACTAAGGGGGGACGGACCGGGGAGCTGTTTTTT. Encoded protein: CATSRDTKGGRTGELFF. The chain couples TRBV15 to TRBJ2-2; TRBD1 or TRBD2 may be the D gene (6 bases each). Deletions cut 0 bases from V and 5 bases from J, with 16 bases between. CDR1 and CDR2 (germline): LNHNV, YYDKDF (reference sequence). The CDR3 extends over 17 amino acids. Together with reference TRBV15 and TRBJ2-2, the CDR3 gives the full variable domain: DAMVIQNPRYQVTQFGKPVTLSCSQTLNHNVMYWYQQKSSQAPKLLFHYYDKDFNNEADTPDNFQSRRPNTSFCFLDIRSPGLGDTAMYLCATSRDTKGGRTGELFFGEGSRLTVL.

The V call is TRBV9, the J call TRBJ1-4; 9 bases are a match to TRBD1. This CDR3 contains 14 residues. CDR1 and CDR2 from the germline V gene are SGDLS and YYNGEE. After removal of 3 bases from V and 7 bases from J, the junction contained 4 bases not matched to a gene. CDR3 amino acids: CASSATGGREKLFF. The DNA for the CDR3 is TGTGCCAGCAGCGCGACAGGGGGACGTGAAAAACTGTTTTTT.

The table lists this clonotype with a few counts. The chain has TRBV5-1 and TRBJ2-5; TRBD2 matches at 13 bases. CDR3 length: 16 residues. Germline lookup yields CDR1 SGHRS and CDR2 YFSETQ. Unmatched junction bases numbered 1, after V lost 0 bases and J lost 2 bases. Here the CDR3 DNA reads TGCGCCAGCAGCTTGGTACTAGCGGGAGGGCAAGAGACCCAGTACTTC. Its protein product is CASSLVLAGGQETQYF.

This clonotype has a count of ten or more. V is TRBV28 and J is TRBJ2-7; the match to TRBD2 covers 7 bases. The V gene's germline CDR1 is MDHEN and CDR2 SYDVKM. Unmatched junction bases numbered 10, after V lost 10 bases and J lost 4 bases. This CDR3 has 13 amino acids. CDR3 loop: CATRAGGRYEQYF. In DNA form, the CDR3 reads TGTGCCACGCGCGCCGGGGGGAGGTACGAGCAGTACTTC.

CDR3 region: CAKEELAGPTNTGELFF. CDR3 DNA sequence: TGTGCCAAAGAGGAACTAGCGGGACCAACGAACACCGGGGAGCTGTTTTTT. V is TRBV27 and J is TRBJ2-2; 10 nucleotides agree with TRBD2. The CDR3 length is 17 residues. J lost 0 bases, V lost 10 bases, and 11 bases had no gene match. Germline loops: CDR1 MNHEY, CDR2 SMNVEV (reference sequence).

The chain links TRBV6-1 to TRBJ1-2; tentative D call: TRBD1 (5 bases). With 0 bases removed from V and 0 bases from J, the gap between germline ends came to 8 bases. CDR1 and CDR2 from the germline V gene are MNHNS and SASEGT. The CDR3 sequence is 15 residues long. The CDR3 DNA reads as TGTGCCAGCAGTGAAGCTGGGGGTACTAACTATGGCTACACCTTC. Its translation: CASSEAGGTNYGYTF.

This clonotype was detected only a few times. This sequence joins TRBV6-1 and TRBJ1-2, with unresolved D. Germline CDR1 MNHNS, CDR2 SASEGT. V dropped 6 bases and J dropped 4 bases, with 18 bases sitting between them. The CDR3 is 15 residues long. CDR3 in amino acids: CASSSYPGTGYGYTF. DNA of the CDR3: TGTGCCAGCAGCTCTTACCCCGGTACGGGCTATGGCTACACCTTC.

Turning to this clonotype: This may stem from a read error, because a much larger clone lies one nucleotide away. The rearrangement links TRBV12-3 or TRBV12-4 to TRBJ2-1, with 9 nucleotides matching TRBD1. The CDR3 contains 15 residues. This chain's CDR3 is CASSSGQGTYYEQFF. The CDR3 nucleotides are TGTGCCAGCAGTTCCGGACAGGGGACCTACTATGAGCAGTTCTTC.

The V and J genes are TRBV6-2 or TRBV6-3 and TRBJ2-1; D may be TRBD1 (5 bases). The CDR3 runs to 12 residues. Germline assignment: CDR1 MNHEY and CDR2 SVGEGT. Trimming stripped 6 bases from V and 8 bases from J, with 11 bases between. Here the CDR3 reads CASSPQVDEQFF. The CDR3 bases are TGTGCCAGCAGCCCACAGGTTGATGAGCAGTTCTTC.